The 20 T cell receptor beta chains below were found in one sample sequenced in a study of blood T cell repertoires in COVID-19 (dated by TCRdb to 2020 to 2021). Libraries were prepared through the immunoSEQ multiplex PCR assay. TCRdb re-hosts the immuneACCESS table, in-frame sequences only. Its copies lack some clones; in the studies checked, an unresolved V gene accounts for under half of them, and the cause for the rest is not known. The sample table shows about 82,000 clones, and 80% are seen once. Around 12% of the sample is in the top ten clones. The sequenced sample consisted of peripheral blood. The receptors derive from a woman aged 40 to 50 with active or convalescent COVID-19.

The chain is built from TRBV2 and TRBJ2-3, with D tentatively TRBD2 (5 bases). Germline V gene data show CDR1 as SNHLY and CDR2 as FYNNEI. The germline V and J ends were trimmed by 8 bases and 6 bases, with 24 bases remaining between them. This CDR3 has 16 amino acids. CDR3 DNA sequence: TGTGCCAGCTCCGCTCACTCCCGGGGTTTGACGGATACGCAGTATTTT. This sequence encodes CASSAHSRGLTDTQYF.

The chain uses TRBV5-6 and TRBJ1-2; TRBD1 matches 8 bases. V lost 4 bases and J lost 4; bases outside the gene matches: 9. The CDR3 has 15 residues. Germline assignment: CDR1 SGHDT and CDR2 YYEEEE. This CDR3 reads CASSERQGRLYGYTF. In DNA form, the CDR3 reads TGTGCCAGCAGCGAACGACAGGGGCGACTCTATGGCTACACCTTC.

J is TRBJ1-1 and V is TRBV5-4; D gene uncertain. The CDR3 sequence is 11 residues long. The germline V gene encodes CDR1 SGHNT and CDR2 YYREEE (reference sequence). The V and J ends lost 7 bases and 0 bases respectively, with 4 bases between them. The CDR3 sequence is CASLLNTEAFF. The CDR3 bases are TGTGCCAGCCTCCTGAACACTGAAGCTTTCTTT.

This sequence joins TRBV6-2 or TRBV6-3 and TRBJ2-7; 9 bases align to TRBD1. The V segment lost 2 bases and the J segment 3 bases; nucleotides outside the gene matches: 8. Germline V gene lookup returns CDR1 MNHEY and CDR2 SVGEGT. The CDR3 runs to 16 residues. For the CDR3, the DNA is TGTGCCAGCAGTTACGGGGACAGGGCCCCGATCTACGAGCAGTACTTC. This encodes CASSYGDRAPIYEQYF.

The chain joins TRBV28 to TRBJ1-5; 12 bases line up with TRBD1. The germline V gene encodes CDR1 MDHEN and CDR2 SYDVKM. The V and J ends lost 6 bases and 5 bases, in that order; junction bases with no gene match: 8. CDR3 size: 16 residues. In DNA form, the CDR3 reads TGTGCCAGCAGAACCACCGGGACAGGGGGCTATCAGCCCCAGCATTTT. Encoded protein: CASRTTGTGGYQPQHF.

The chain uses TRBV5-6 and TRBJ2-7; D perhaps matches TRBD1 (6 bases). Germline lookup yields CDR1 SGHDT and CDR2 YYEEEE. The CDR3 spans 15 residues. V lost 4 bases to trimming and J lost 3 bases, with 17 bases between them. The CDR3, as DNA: TGTGCCAGCAGCCCTCGGAGACAGGCATTCTACGAGCAGTACTTC. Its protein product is CASSPRRQAFYEQYF.

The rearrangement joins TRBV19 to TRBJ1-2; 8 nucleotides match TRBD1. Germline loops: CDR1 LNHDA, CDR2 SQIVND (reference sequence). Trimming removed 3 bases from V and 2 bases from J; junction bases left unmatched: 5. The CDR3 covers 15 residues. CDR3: CASSMGRQGNYGYTF. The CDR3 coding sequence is TGTGCCAGTAGTATGGGTCGACAGGGGAACTATGGCTACACCTTC. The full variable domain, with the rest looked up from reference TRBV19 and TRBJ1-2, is DGGITQSPKYLFRKEGQNVTLSCEQNLNHDAMYWYRQDPGQGLRLIYYSQIVNDFQKGDIAEGYSVSREKKESFPLTVTSAQKNPTAFYLCASSMGRQGNYGYTFGSGTRLTVV.

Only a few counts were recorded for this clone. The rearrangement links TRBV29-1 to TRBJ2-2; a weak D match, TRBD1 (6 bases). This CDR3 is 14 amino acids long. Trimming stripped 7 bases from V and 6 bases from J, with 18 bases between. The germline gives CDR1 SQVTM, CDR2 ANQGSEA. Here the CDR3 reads CSAGQFTVAGELFF. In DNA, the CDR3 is TGCAGCGCCGGACAGTTTACCGTCGCCGGGGAGCTGTTTTTT.

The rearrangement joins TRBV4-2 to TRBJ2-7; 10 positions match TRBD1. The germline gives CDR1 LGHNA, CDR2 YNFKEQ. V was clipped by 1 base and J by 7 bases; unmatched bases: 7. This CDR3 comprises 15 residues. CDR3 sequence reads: CASSQASGTGEEQYF. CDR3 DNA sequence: TGTGCCAGCAGCCAAGCATCCGGGACAGGGGAAGAGCAGTACTTC.

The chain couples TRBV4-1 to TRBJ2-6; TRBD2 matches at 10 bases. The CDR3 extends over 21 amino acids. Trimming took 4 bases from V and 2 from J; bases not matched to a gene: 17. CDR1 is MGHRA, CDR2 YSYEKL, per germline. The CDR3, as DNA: TGCGCCAGCAGCCCAAGGGTACTAGCGGGAAGGGTATCCGCTGGGGCCAACGTCCTGACTTTC. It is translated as CASSPRVLAGRVSAGANVLTF.

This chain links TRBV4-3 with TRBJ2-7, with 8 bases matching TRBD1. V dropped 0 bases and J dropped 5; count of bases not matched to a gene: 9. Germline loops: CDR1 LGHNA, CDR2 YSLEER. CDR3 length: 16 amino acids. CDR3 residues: CASSQEVGQGLHEQYF. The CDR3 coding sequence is TGCGCCAGCAGCCAAGAAGTTGGACAGGGTTTACACGAGCAGTACTTC.

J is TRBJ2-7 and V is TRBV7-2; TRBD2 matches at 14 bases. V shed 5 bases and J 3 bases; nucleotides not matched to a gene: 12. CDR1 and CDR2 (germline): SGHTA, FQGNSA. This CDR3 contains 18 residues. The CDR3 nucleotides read TGTGCCAGCAGCGAGGGACTAGCGGGGGCCTTCCCCTTCTACGAGCAGTACTTC. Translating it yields CASSEGLAGAFPFYEQYF.

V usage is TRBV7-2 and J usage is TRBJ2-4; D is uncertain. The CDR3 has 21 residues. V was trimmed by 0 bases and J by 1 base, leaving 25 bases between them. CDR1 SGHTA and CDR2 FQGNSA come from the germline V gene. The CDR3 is CASSLARGRPKLNKAKNIQYF. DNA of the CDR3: TGTGCCAGCAGCTTAGCCCGAGGCAGACCGAAGCTGAATAAGGCCAAAAACATTCAGTACTTC.

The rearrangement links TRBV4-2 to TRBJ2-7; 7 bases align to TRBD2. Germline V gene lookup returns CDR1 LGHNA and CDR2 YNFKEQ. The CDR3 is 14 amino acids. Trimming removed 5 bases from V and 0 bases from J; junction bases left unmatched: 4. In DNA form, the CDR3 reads TGTGCCAGCAGCAGACAGCGGGACTCCTACGAGCAGTACTTC. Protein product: CASSRQRDSYEQYF.

The CDR3 spells CASSQGTPGSGNTIYF. In nucleotides, the CDR3 is TGTGCCAGCAGCCAGGGGACACCCGGCTCTGGAAACACCATATATTTT. V usage is TRBV7-6 and J usage is TRBJ1-3; maybe TRBD1 (6 bases). Germline assignment: CDR1 SGHVS and CDR2 FNYEAQ. The CDR3 spans 16 residues. Trimming shortened V by 5 bases and J by 0 bases, and 14 bases separated the two germline ends.

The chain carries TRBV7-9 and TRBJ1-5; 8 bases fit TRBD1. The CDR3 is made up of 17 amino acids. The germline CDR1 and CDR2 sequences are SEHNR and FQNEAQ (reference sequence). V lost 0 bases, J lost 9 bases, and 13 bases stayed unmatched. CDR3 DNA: TGTGCCAGCAGCTTAGCCGGACAGGGCCTTTTGCCGGGGCCCCAGCATTTT. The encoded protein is CASSLAGQGLLPGPQHF.

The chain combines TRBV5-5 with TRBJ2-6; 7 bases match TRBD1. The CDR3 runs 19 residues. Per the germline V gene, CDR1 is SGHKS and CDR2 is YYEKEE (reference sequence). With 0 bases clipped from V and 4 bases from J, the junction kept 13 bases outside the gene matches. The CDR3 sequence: CASSLAAQGVLSGANVLTF. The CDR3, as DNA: TGTGCCAGCAGCTTGGCCGCTCAGGGGGTACTTTCCGGGGCCAACGTCCTGACTTTC.

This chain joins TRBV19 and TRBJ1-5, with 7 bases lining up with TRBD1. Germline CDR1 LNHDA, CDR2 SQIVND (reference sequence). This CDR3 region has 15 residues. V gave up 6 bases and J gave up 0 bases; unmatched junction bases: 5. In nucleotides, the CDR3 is TGTGCCAGTAGAAGACAGGGAGCTAGCAATCAGCCCCAGCATTTT. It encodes CASRRQGASNQPQHF.

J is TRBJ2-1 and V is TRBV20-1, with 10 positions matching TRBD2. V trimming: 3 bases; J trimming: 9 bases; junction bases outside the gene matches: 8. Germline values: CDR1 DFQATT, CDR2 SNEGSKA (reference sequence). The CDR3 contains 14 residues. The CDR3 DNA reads TGCAGTGCTAGTGTGGCTAGCGGGAGAAGTGAGCAGTTCTTC. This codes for CSASVASGRSEQFF.

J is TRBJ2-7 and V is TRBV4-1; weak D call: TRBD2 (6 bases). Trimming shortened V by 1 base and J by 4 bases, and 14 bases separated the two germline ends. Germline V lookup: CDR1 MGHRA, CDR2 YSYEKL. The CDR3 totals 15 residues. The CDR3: CASSQGTGSWYEQYF. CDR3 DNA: TGCGCCAGCAGCCAAGGTACCGGGAGTTGGTACGAGCAGTACTTC.